The clone carrying this T cell receptor beta chain was observed many times. Antigen unknown. CDR1 MNHEY and CDR2 SVGEGT come from the germline V gene. V lost 7 bases and J lost 1, with 9 bases in between. There are 13 residues in the CDR3. Ophthalmopathy donors were characterized by moderate-to-severe activity, CAS of at least 3, NOSPECS of at least 4, and duration under 3 months. The data were obtained in a study of Graves' ophthalmopathy and Graves' hyperthyroidism. Findings and caveats of the study: Among expanded thyroid clonotypes above 0.001 frequency, most also occurred in blood.

TCR beta CDR3 amplification used RNA transcripts. RT-PCR with HTBI primers came first, then second-round multiplex PCR. TCRdb recomputed calls from the multiplex PCR reads with MiXCR, one row per CDR3 protein. The data show about 210,000 distinct CDR3 sequences, with about 32% seen just once and 9.1% held by the top ten. The origin of this receptor is a man aged 45-65 years with Graves' ophthalmopathy. The source material was peripheral blood. The chain combines TRBV6-2 or TRBV6-3 with TRBJ2-3, with D unresolved. CDR3 protein: CASTPGGTDTQYF. DNA of the CDR3: TGTGCCAGCACACCAGGCGGCACAGATACGCAGTATTTT.